The TCR beta chain under discussion was sequenced for a study of blood T cell repertoires in COVID-19. Overall study context: Material from acute and convalescent COVID-19 was sourced from the United States, Italy and Spain. PBMCs, B-cell-depleted T cells, or T cells were the source of the cDNA or gDNA that made up the material.

The CDR3 is 14 amino acids. The V gene lost 4 bases and the J gene lost 2 bases, with 9 bases spanning the gap. Germline loops: CDR1 ENHRY, CDR2 SYGVKD. Authors' processing steps: Quantification of nucleated cells was approximated via reference gene primer amplification. Libraries were prepared by immunoSEQ multiplex PCR; TCRdb keeps only in-frame clonotypes and omits some of them. V and J calls and clone size are as listed in that table; D and trimming were resolved from the DNA. The sample lists roughly 70,000 clones; about 83% were seen once. The specimen sequenced was peripheral blood. The sequence was collected from a woman of 80 years or more with acute or convalescent COVID-19. The chain joins TRBV10-3 to TRBJ1-3; D possibly corresponds to TRBD1 (6 bases). The CDR3 coding sequence is TGTGCCATCAGTGGGAAGGGGGCTGGAAACACCATATATTTT. Amino acids: CAISGKGAGNTIYF.